One and the same sample provided the 26 T cell receptor beta chains below, sequenced in a study of cytotoxic CD8 clonotypes in ibrutinib-treated CLL (dated by TCRdb to about 2021). Per the publication, the time point label means: 20 to 25 months on ibrutinib. The library was obtained by the immunoSEQ multiplex PCR assay. As stored in TCRdb, this immuneACCESS dataset retains in-frame rearrangements with V and J assigned. A fraction of the clones does not appear; measured against another copy, unresolved V genes explain less than half of the discrepancy, and the remainder lacks a known reason. This sample holds tens of thousands of clones; roughly 85% were observed only once. The top ten clones comprise about 36% of the sample. Sample: PBMCs, taken after 24 months of ibrutinib treatment. The receptors derive from a human donor with chronic lymphocytic leukemia.

This chain connects TRBV29-1 to TRBJ2-7; a possible D gene is TRBD2 (5 bases). This CDR3 contains 10 residues. Germline V CDR1 and CDR2: SQVTM, ANQGSEA. V gave up 5 bases and J gave up 8 bases, with 10 bases separating them. The CDR3 loop reads CSVLEEKQYF. As DNA, the CDR3 is TGCAGCGTTCTGGAGGAGAAGCAGTACTTC.

This clone showed up just once. The chain combines TRBV6-1 with TRBJ1-5; D is unresolved. With 0 bases removed from V and 5 bases from J, the gap between germline ends came to 8 bases. The germline V gene encodes CDR1 MNHNS and CDR2 SASEGT. The CDR3 length is 14 residues. The CDR3 DNA is TGTGCCAGCAGTGAAGCCCGGGGAGATCAGCCCCAGCATTTT. Translation: CASSEARGDQPQHF.

The chain uses TRBV7-2 and TRBJ1-1; 12 bases are shared with TRBD1. Germline CDR1 SGHTA, CDR2 FQGNSA. J gave up 6 bases and V 5 bases, and 7 bases lay outside the gene matches. The CDR3 sequence is 15 residues long. Here the CDR3 reads CASSRSGQGASEAFF. In nucleotides, the CDR3 is TGTGCCAGCAGCCGCTCGGGACAGGGGGCATCTGAAGCTTTCTTT.

The CDR3: CASRGPGLYNEQFF. The CDR3, as DNA: TGTGCCAGCAGAGGACCGGGACTTTACAATGAGCAGTTCTTC. The chain combines TRBV2 with TRBJ2-1; D might be TRBD2 (6 bases). Germline V gene sequence: CDR1 SNHLY, CDR2 FYNNEI. CDR3 length: 14 residues. With 6 bases removed from V and 4 bases from J, the gap between germline ends came to 13 bases.

J is TRBJ2-1 and V is TRBV5-1; D is unresolved. Germline assignment: CDR1 SGHRS and CDR2 YFSETQ. V was clipped by 2 bases and J by 4 bases, with 7 bases between them. This CDR3 region has 13 residues. CDR3 residues: CASSFMDYNEQFF. The DNA of the CDR3 is TGCGCCAGCAGCTTTATGGATTACAATGAGCAGTTCTTC.

V and J are TRBV6-5 and TRBJ2-7; 9 bases map to TRBD2. This CDR3 has 14 residues. After removal of 9 bases from V and 3 bases from J, the junction contained 9 bases not matched to a gene. Germline CDR1 and CDR2: MNHEY and SVGAGI. The CDR3 region is CASRRAGGIYEQYF. As DNA, the CDR3 is TGTGCCAGTCGGCGGGCGGGAGGGATCTACGAGCAGTACTTC.

The rearrangement uses TRBV9 and TRBJ2-3; D is undetermined. The germline gives CDR1 SGDLS, CDR2 YYNGEE. The CDR3 loop spans 13 amino acids. The V end was cut by 7 bases, the J end by 1 base, with 10 bases between. The DNA for the CDR3 is TGTGCCAGCGGCTCGGCAGGCACAGATACGCAGTATTTT. This encodes CASGSAGTDTQYF.

The chain joins TRBV4-3 to TRBJ2-3, with D possibly TRBD2 on 6 matching bases. Germline CDR1 reads LGHNA; CDR2 reads YSLEER. The CDR3 runs to 14 residues. The CDR3 DNA is TGCGCAGCCTCGGAGGGTAGGAGCACAGATACGCAGTATTTT. Residues: CAASEGRSTDTQYF.

CDR3 loop: CATSNLKEQYF. The CDR3, as DNA: TGTGCCACCAGCAACTTGAAGGAGCAGTACTTC. The V gene is TRBV25-1, the J gene TRBJ2-7; unclear D gene. Germline CDR1 and CDR2: MGHDK and SYGVNS. Trimming took off 10 bases at V and 7 bases at J, with 14 bases between the two ends. The CDR3 spans 11 residues.

This chain links TRBV28 with TRBJ1-5; 9 bases match TRBD1. Germline CDR1 reads MDHEN; CDR2 reads SYDVKM. Germline trimming cut 5 bases from V and 5 bases from J; bases unmatched to any gene: 4. This CDR3 is built from 14 residues. The CDR3 nucleotides are TGTGCCAGCAGTCTAGGGACAGGGTATCAGCCCCAGCATTTT. Its translation: CASSLGTGYQPQHF.

V gene TRBV30 combines with J gene TRBJ2-5, with 10 bases aligning to TRBD1. This CDR3 region has 13 residues. V was clipped by 3 bases and J by 5 bases; unmatched bases: 3. Looked up from germline, CDR1 is GTSNPN and CDR2 is SVGIG (reference sequence). The CDR3 DNA reads as TGTGCCTGGAGGGGACAGGGGAAGGAGACCCAGTACTTC. Amino acids: CAWRGQGKETQYF.

The chain recombines TRBV6-5 with TRBJ1-1; tentatively, D is TRBD1 (5 bases). Trimming removed 5 bases from V and 4 bases from J, with 17 bases in between. The germline V gene encodes CDR1 MNHEY and CDR2 SVGAGI. The CDR3 covers 15 residues. DNA for the CDR3: TGTGCCAGCAGTCCGGGACGGAGCTCCGTCACTGAAGCTTTCTTT. It specifies CASSPGRSSVTEAFF.

This rearrangement joins TRBV5-1 to TRBJ2-1; D is possibly TRBD1 (5 bases). Germline-derived CDR1 and CDR2 are SGHRS and YFSETQ. Trimming pared 3 bases from V and 6 bases from J, leaving 16 bases between. This CDR3 has 15 amino acids. CDR3 DNA sequence: TGCGCCAGCAGCTCTAGGCAGGGCGTATCCAATGAGCAGTTCTTC. Amino acid sequence: CASSSRQGVSNEQFF.

This chain uses TRBV7-9 with TRBJ2-1, with D maybe TRBD2 (5 bases). Between the trimmed V and J ends, which lost 5 bases and 10 bases, there was a span of 9 bases. The CDR3 length is 11 residues. The germline CDR1 and CDR2 sequences are SEHNR and FQNEAQ (reference sequence). The CDR3 loop reads CASSPAAEQFF. As DNA, the CDR3 is TGTGCCAGCAGCCCAGCGGCGGAGCAGTTCTTC.

This clone was detected only once. This sequence joins TRBV6-5 and TRBJ2-7; tentative D call: TRBD1 (5 bases). V was trimmed by 0 bases and J by 5 bases, leaving 14 bases between them. CDR3 length equals 15 residues. The germline V gene encodes CDR1 MNHEY and CDR2 SVGAGI. The CDR3 DNA reads as TGTGCCAGCAGTTACTCCCCGGACATTTCCCACGAGCAGTACTTC. Protein: CASSYSPDISHEQYF.

The chain carries TRBV30 and TRBJ2-3; 9 positions match TRBD2. Germline V lookup: CDR1 GTSNPN, CDR2 SVGIG (reference sequence). J was trimmed by 6 bases and V by 4 bases; bases with no gene match: 5. The CDR3 loop spans 13 amino acids. The CDR3 loop is CAWTSGMSDTQYF. Written as DNA, the CDR3 is TGTGCCTGGACTAGCGGGATGAGTGATACGCAGTATTTT.

The chain combines TRBV27 with TRBJ2-1; D is perhaps TRBD1 or TRBD2 (5 bases each). This CDR3 has 18 amino acids. Germline lookup yields CDR1 MNHEY and CDR2 SMNVEV (reference sequence). V shed 1 base and J shed 6 bases, with 22 bases lying between them. The CDR3 region has the DNA TGTGCCAGCAGTTTATTTGGTATGGTGTGGGACGGGGTCAATGAGCAGTTCTTC. Protein: CASSLFGMVWDGVNEQFF.

The CDR3 loop reads CASSEEVGPFYEQYF. CDR3 bases: TGTGCCAGCAGCGAAGAAGTGGGACCGTTCTACGAGCAGTACTTC. This chain links TRBV9 with TRBJ2-7; D assignment may be TRBD1 or TRBD2 (5 bases each). This CDR3 comprises 15 residues. Germline V gene sequence: CDR1 SGDLS, CDR2 YYNGEE. The V and J ends lost 3 bases and 3 bases respectively, with 16 bases between them.

The chain recombines TRBV5-1 with TRBJ1-4; D is unclear. V was cut by 0 bases and J by 0 bases, with 9 bases left in between. This CDR3 spans 16 amino acids. CDR1 SGHRS and CDR2 YFSETQ come from the germline V gene. The CDR3 DNA sequence: TGCGCCAGCAGCTTGGATCGGGTTGCAACTAATGAAAAACTGTTTTTT. It is translated as CASSLDRVATNEKLFF.

The genes are TRBV6-8 and TRBJ2-5; 13 bases fit TRBD2. Trimming removed 5 bases from V and 5 bases from J; junction bases left unmatched: 8. The germline V gene has CDR1 MNHGY and CDR2 SAAAGT. The CDR3 consists of 16 residues. The CDR3 loop reads CASSILAGGPFETQYF. The CDR3 nucleotides read TGTGCCAGCAGTATACTAGCGGGAGGGCCTTTTGAGACCCAGTACTTC.

The chain joins TRBV2 to TRBJ2-5; 11 nucleotides line up with TRBD2. V was pared by 3 bases and J by 5 bases, with 5 bases of the junction left unmatched. The V gene's germline CDR1 is SNHLY and CDR2 FYNNEI. This CDR3 is 15 amino acids long. The CDR3 loop is CASSDLAGGFETQYF. The CDR3 coding sequence is TGTGCCAGCAGTGATCTAGCGGGAGGTTTCGAGACCCAGTACTTC.

The chain employs TRBV5-1 and TRBJ1-3, with a weak D call TRBD1 (6 bases). Germline V gene sequence: CDR1 SGHRS, CDR2 YFSETQ. With 2 bases removed from V and 0 bases from J, the gap between germline ends came to 9 bases. The CDR3 has 15 amino acids. The DNA of the CDR3 is TGCGCCAGCAGCTTAGACAGGCGCTCTGGAAACACCATATATTTT. Translating gives CASSLDRRSGNTIYF.

This chain uses TRBV5-4 with TRBJ1-1; 11 bases are shared with TRBD1. This CDR3 region has 16 residues. Trimming cost V 4 bases and J 0 bases; bases outside gene matches: 5. Germline CDR1 SGHNT, CDR2 YYREEE (reference sequence). CDR3 coding DNA: TGTGCCAGCAGCGGGGACAGGGGGGGTATGAACACTGAAGCTTTCTTT. Its protein is CASSGDRGGMNTEAFF.

This chain links TRBV2 with TRBJ2-1; TRBD1 is a possible D gene (6 bases). Per the germline V gene, CDR1 is SNHLY and CDR2 is FYNNEI. The CDR3 covers 11 residues. V was pared by 6 bases and J by 6 bases, with 6 bases between. CDR3 nucleotides: TGTGCCAGCAGCAGGGGCAATGAGCAGTTCTTC. Its protein is CASSRGNEQFF.

This rearrangement joins TRBV6-6 to TRBJ2-7; 7 nucleotides agree with TRBD2. J lost 6 bases, V lost 0 bases, and 11 bases had no gene match. CDR1 MNHNY and CDR2 SVGAGI come from the germline V gene (reference sequence). The CDR3 extends over 16 amino acids. The CDR3 coding sequence is TGTGCCAGCAGTTACTCTTCCTGGCGGGAGTACGGCGAGCAGTACTTC. It encodes CASSYSSWREYGEQYF.

The gene calls are TRBV6-6 and TRBJ2-1, with D unresolved. The CDR3 has 16 residues. CDR1 is MNHNY and CDR2 is SVGAGI in the germline V gene (reference sequence). Trimming took off 4 bases at V and 3 bases at J, with 16 bases between the two ends. CDR3 in amino acids: CASSFEDQQIYNEQFF. The CDR3 nucleotides read TGTGCCAGCAGTTTCGAGGACCAACAAATCTACAATGAGCAGTTCTTC.